Following are 15 T cell receptor beta chains from one sample sequenced in a study of CD8 T cells in ankylosing spondylitis (dated by TCRdb to 2015 to 2018). No antigen has been identified for these receptors. Libraries were prepared through 5' RACE. Reads for this sample came from an Illumina HiSeq 2500. The raw public data were reprocessed by TCRdb itself: fastp quality trimming at Q25, MiXCR clonotype calling, in-frame beta chains only. Here each entry gathers all rows of one CDR3 protein and keeps the most common genes and DNA. In all, the sample holds a few hundred thousand distinct CDR3 sequences, and roughly 8% of those were seen once. In total, the top ten clones hold about 14% of the sample. The research as a whole found: A TCR beta motif of eight highly homologous amino acid variants appeared characteristic of blood from ankylosing spondylitis patients.

The sequenced sample was blood, either unsorted or a sorted T cell fraction (not recorded which). The source of these receptors is a male donor with ankylosing spondylitis.

The V call is TRBV5-1, the J call TRBJ2-7, with no clear D. V was shortened by 4 bases and J by 2 bases, with 13 bases between the two germline ends. The germline gives CDR1 SGHRS, CDR2 YFSETQ. The CDR3 consists of 14 residues. The CDR3, as DNA: TGCGCCAGCAGCGGCAGCATTGCCACCTACGAGCAGTACTTC. This translates into CASSGSIATYEQYF.

Remarks on this clonotype: A read error is possible here, since a much larger clone lies one base away. Because it lacks the conserved phenylalanine or tryptophan at the end, this CDR3 is likely a read error. J is TRBJ2-5 and V is TRBV24-1, with D maybe TRBD2 (6 bases). The CDR3 is 15 residues long. Trimming stripped 2 bases from V and 2 bases from J, with 11 bases between. The germline gives CDR1 KGHDR, CDR2 SFDVKD. The CDR3 here is CATSDSRGIQETQYY. DNA for the CDR3: TGTGCCACCAGTGATTCTCGGGGGATTCAAGAGACCCAGTACTAC.

Here the CDR3 DNA reads TGCGCCAGCATTCCGGGGTCCTCTGGGGCCAACGTCCTGACTTTC. Its protein product is CASIPGSSGANVLTF. The chain is built from TRBV5-1 and TRBJ2-6; TRBD2 might be the D (5 bases). V lost 6 bases and J 0 bases, leaving 10 bases between the germline ends. Germline CDR1 SGHRS, CDR2 YFSETQ. The CDR3 has 15 amino acids.

This clonotype was observed at least ten times. The chain has TRBV12-3 or TRBV12-4 and TRBJ1-5; D is possibly TRBD1 (5 bases). This CDR3 is built from 15 residues. Trimming took 6 bases from V and 4 from J, leaving 16 bases between them. CDR3 sequence (DNA): TGTGCCAGCAGCCTTTTCACAGGTGGGAATCAGCCCCAGCATTTT. Protein: CASSLFTGGNQPQHF.

This clonotype was seen ten or more times. The chain uses TRBV29-1 and TRBJ1-1, with D unresolved. The CDR3 consists of 13 residues. Germline assignment: CDR1 SQVTM and CDR2 ANQGSEA. Trimming cost V 2 bases and J 5 bases, with 12 bases left between them. The CDR3 DNA follows: TGCAGCGTTGAACCGACGACCCGAACTGAAGCTTTCTTT. Translated: CSVEPTTRTEAFF.

This clonotype was seen only a few times. V is TRBV3-1 and J is TRBJ2-1; a possible D gene is TRBD2 (6 bases). The germline V gene encodes CDR1 LGHDT and CDR2 YNNKEL (reference sequence). V was shortened by 1 base and J by 9 bases, with 13 bases between the two germline ends. This CDR3 has 14 amino acids. CDR3 sequence: CASSQGRDSGEQFF. CDR3 DNA sequence: TGTGCCAGCAGCCAAGGGCGGGATTCTGGTGAGCAGTTCTTC.

In this sample, this clonotype turned up many times. The rearrangement links TRBV29-1 to TRBJ1-3, with TRBD1 matching over 7 bases. Germline lookup yields CDR1 SQVTM and CDR2 ANQGSEA. V lost 4 bases and J lost 9; bases outside the gene matches: 3. The CDR3 runs 11 residues. The CDR3 DNA follows: TGCAGCGTTGGACAGGGTGGCACCATATATTTT. This gives the protein CSVGQGGTIYF.

V usage is TRBV5-1 and J usage is TRBJ1-1; 7 nucleotides line up with TRBD1. The CDR3 extends over 15 amino acids. CDR1 and CDR2 from the germline V gene are SGHRS and YFSETQ. The V gene end was trimmed by 4 bases and the J gene end by 0 bases; junction bases not matched to a gene: 6. This CDR3 reads CASSLRTGLNTEAFF. The CDR3 nucleotides read TGCGCCAGCAGCCTCCGGACAGGATTGAACACTGAAGCTTTCTTT.

J is TRBJ2-5 and V is TRBV20-1; 9 bases agree with TRBD2. From germline, CDR1 is DFQATT and CDR2 SNEGSKA (reference sequence). The CDR3 runs to 14 residues. Losses at the gene ends were 2 bases for V and 5 bases for J; bases not matched to a gene: 6. The CDR3 DNA is TGCAGTGCTAGATCCCTGACTAGCGGCGAGACCCAGTACTTC. The encoded protein is CSARSLTSGETQYF.

This clonotype showed up just a few times. The V gene is TRBV4-3, the J gene TRBJ2-7; TRBD2 agrees at 10 bases. Losses at the gene ends were 2 bases for V and 4 bases for J; bases not matched to a gene: 11. CDR3 length: 17 residues. The germline gives CDR1 LGHNA, CDR2 YSLEER. DNA of the CDR3: TGCGCCAGCAGCCAAAACCCCCCCGCTAGCGGGAGTTACGAGCAGTACTTC. Translation gives CASSQNPPASGSYEQYF.

This clonotype was detected ten times or more. This rearrangement joins TRBV6-5 to TRBJ2-1, with TRBD2 identical over 11 bases. V lost 4 bases to trimming and J lost 4 bases; unmatched junction nucleotides: 6. CDR1 MNHEY and CDR2 SVGAGI come from the germline V gene. CDR3 size: 16 residues. The CDR3, as DNA: TGTGCCAGCAGTTCGACTAGCGGGAAGTCTTACAATGAGCAGTTCTTC. This codes for CASSSTSGKSYNEQFF.

This chain uses TRBV7-2 with TRBJ2-1; D is uncertain. The ends were cut back, 0 bases at V and 5 bases at J, with 5 bases in the middle. CDR3 length equals 13 residues. CDR1 SGHTA and CDR2 FQGNSA come from the germline V gene. As DNA, the CDR3 is TGTGCCAGCAGCTTAGCCCTTAACAATGAGCAGTTCTTC. The encoded protein is CASSLALNNEQFF.

This clonotype was seen at least ten times. The CDR3 DNA reads as TGCGCCAGCAGCTCCGACGAGCTATATGAGCAGTTCTTC. This encodes CASSSDELYEQFF. The chain couples TRBV5-1 to TRBJ2-1; no clear D gene. Germline V gives CDR1 SGHRS, CDR2 YFSETQ. The CDR3 has 13 residues. The V gene lost 3 bases and the J gene lost 8 bases, with 12 bases spanning the gap. The full variable domain, completed using reference TRBV5-1 and TRBJ2-1, is KAGVTQTPRYLIKTRGQQVTLSCSPISGHRSVSWYQQTPGQGLQFLFEYFSETQRNKGNFPGRFSGRQFSNSRSEMNVSTLELGDSALYLCASSSDELYEQFFGPGTRLTVL.

The table lists this clonotype with many counts. This chain uses TRBV12-3 or TRBV12-4 with TRBJ2-5, with a tentative D call TRBD1 (6 bases). V gave up 2 bases and J gave up 6 bases, with 13 bases separating them. The CDR3 covers 14 residues. The CDR3: CASSLLNRAQTQYF. CDR3 DNA: TGTGCCAGCAGTTTATTGAACAGGGCGCAGACCCAGTACTTC.

The V and J genes are TRBV27 and TRBJ2-5; D uncertain. The V gene's germline CDR1 is MNHEY and CDR2 SMNVEV (reference sequence). V shed 0 bases and J shed 5 bases, with 7 bases lying between them. The CDR3 contains 13 residues. DNA for the CDR3: TGTGCCAGCAGTTTATCGTCCCAGGAGACCCAGTACTTC. Residues: CASSLSSQETQYF.